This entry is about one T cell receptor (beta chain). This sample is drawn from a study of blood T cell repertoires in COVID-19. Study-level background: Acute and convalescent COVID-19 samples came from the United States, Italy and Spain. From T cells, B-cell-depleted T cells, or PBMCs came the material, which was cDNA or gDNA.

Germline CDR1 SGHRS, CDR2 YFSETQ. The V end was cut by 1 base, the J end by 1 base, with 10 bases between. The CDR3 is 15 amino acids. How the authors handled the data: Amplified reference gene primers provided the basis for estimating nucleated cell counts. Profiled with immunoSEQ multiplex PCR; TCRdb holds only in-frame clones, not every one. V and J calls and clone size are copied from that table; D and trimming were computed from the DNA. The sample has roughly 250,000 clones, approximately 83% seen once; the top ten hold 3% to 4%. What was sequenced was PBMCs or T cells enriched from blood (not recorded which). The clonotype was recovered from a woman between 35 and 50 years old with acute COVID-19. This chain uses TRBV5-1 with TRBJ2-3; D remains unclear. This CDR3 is CASSLSSTGTDTQYF. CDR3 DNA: TGCGCCAGCAGCTTGTCTTCCACAGGCACAGATACGCAGTATTTT.